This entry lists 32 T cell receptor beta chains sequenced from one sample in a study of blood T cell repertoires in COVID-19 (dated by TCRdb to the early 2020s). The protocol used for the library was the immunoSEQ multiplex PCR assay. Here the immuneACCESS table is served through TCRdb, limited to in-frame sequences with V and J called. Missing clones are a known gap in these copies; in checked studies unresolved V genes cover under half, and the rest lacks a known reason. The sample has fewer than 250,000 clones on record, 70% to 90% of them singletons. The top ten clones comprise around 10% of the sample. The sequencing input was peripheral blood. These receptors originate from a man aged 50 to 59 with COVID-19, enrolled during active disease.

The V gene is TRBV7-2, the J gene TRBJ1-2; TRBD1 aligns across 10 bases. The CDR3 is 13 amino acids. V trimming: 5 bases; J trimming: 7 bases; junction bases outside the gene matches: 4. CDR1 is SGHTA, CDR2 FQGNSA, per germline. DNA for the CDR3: TGTGCCAGCAGCCGGACAGGGGGATTTGGCTACACCTTC. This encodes CASSRTGGFGYTF.

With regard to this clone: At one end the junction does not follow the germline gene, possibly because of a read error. The CDR3 coding sequence is TGCAGCGTTACGGATAGCGGGGTGGCTTCCTTT. It yields the protein CSVTDSGVASF. The chain recombines TRBV29-1 with TRBJ1-1; the D is unclear. There are 11 residues in the CDR3. CDR1 SQVTM and CDR2 ANQGSEA come from the germline V gene.

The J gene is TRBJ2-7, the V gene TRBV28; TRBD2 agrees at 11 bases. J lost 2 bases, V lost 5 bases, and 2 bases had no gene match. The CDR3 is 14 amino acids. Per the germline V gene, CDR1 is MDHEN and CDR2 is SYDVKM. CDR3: CASSRLAGPYEQYF. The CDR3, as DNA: TGTGCCAGCAGTAGACTAGCGGGACCCTACGAGCAGTACTTC.

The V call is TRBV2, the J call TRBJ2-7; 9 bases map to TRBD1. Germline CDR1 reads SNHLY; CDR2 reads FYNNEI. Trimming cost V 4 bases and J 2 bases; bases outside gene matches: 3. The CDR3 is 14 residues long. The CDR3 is CASSARTGAYEQYF. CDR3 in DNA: TGTGCCAGCAGTGCCCGGACAGGGGCCTACGAGCAGTACTTC.

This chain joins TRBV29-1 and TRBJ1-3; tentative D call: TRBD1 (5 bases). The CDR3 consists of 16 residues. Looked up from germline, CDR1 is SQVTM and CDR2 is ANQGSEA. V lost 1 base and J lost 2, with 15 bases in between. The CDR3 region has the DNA TGCAGCGTTGAAGGAGCCGGGGGAAATGCTGGAAACACCATATATTTT. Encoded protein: CSVEGAGGNAGNTIYF. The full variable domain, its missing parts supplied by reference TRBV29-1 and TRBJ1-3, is SAVISQKPSRDICQRGTSLTIQCQVDSQVTMMFWYRQQPGQSLTLIATANQGSEATYESGFVIDKFPISRPNLTFSTLTVSNMSPEDSSIYLCSVEGAGGNAGNTIYFGEGSWLTVV.

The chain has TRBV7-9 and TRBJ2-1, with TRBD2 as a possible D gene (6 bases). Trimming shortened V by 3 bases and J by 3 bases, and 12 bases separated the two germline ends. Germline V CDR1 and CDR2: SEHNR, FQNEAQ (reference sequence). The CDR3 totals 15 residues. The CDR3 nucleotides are TGTGCCAGCAGCTTTAGGGCGGGGTTCTACAATGAGCAGTTCTTC. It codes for CASSFRAGFYNEQFF.

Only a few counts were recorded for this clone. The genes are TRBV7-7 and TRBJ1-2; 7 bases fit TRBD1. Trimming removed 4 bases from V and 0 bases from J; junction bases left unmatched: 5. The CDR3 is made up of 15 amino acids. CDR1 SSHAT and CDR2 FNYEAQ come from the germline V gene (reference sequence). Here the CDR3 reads CASSSTGLANYGYTF. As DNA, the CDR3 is TGTGCCAGCAGCTCGACAGGGTTAGCTAACTATGGCTACACCTTC.

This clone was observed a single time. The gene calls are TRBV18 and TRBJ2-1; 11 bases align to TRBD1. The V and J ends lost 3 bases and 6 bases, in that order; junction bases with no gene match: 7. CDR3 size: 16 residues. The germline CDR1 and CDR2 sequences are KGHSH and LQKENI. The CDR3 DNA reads TGTGCCAGCTCACCGCTCTGGGACAGGGGGAGCAATGAGCAGTTCTTC. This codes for CASSPLWDRGSNEQFF.

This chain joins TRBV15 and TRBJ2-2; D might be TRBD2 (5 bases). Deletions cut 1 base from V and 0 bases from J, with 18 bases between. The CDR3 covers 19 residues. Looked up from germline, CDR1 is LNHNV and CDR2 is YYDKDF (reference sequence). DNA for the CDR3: TGTGCCACCAGCAGAGGACCGGGAATCCTGAGTTCGAACACCGGGGAGCTGTTTTTT. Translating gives CATSRGPGILSSNTGELFF.

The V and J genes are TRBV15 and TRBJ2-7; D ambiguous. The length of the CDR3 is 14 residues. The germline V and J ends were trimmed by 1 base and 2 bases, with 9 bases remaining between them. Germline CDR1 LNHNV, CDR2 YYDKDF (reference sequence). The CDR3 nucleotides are TGTGCCACCAGCAGAGTGAACGGAGCCTACGAGCAGTACTTC. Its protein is CATSRVNGAYEQYF.

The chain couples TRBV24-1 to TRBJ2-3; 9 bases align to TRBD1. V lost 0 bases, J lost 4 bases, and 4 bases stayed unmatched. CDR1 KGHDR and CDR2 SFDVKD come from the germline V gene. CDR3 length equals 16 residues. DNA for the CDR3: TGTGCCACCAGTGATTTGCTGGGACAGGGACCAGATACGCAGTATTTT. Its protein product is CATSDLLGQGPDTQYF.

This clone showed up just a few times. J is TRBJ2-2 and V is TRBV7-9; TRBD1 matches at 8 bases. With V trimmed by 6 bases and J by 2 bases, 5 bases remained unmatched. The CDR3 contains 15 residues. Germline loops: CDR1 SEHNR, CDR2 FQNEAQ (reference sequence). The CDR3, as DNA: TGTGCCAGCAGACCGGACAGGGATAACACCGGGGAGCTGTTTTTT. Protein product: CASRPDRDNTGELFF.

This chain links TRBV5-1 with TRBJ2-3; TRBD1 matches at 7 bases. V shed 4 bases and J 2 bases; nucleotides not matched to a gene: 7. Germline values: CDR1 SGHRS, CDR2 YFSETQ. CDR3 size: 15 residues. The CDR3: CASSPGQWNTDTQYF. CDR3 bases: TGCGCCAGCAGCCCGGGACAGTGGAACACAGATACGCAGTATTTT.

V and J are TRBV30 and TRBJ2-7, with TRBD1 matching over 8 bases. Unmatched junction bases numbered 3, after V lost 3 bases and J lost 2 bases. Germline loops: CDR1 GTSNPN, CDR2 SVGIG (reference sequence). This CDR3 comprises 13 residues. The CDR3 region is CAWRGQVAYEQYF. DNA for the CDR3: TGTGCCTGGAGGGGACAGGTAGCCTACGAGCAGTACTTC.

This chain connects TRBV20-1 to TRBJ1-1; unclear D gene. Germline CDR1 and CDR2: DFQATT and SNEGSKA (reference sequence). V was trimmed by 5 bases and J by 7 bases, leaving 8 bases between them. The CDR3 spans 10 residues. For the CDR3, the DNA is TGCAGTGCTTCAGGTTTTGAAGCTTTCTTT. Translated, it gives CSASGFEAFF.

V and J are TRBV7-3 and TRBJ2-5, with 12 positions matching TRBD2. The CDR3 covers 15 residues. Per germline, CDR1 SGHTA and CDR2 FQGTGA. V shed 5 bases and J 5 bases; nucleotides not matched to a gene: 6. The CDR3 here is CASSRLGTSGETQYF. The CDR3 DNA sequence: TGTGCCAGCAGCCGCCTAGGGACTAGCGGGGAGACCCAGTACTTC.

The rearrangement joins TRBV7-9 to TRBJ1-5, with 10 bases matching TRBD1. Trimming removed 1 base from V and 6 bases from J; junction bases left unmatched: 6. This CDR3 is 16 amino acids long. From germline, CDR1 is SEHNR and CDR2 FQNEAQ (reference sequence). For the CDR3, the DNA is TGTGCCAGCAGCTTAGGTGCGACAGGGGGCCTTCAGCCCCAGCATTTT. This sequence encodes CASSLGATGGLQPQHF.

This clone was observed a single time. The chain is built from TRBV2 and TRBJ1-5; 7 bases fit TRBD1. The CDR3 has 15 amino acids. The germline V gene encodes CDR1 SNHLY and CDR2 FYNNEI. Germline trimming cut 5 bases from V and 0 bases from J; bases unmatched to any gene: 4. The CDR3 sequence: CASSKGQNSNQPQHF. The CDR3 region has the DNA TGTGCCAGCAGTAAGGGACAGAATAGCAATCAGCCCCAGCATTTT. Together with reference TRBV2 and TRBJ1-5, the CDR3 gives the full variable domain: EPEVTQTPSHQVTQMGQEVILRCVPISNHLYFYWYRQILGQKVEFLVSFYNNEISEKSEIFDDQFSVERPDGSNFTLKIRSTKLEDSAMYFCASSKGQNSNQPQHFGDGTRLSIL.

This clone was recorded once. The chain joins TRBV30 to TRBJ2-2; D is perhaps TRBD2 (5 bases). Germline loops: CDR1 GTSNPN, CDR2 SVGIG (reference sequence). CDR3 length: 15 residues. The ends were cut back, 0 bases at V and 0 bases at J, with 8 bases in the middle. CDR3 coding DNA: TGTGCCTGGAGTGTAGAGGGAACGAACACCGGGGAGCTGTTTTTT. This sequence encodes CAWSVEGTNTGELFF.

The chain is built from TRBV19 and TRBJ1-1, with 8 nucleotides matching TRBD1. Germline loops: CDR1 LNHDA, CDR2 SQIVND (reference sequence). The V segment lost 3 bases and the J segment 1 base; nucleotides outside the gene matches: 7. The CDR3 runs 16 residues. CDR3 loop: CASSIGTGAANTEAFF. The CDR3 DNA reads TGTGCCAGTAGTATTGGGACAGGTGCGGCGAACACTGAAGCTTTCTTT.

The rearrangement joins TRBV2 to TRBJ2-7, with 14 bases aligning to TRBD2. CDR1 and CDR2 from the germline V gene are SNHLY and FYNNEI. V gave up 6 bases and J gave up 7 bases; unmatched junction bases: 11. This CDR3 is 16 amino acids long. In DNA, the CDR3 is TGTGCCAGCAGCCGATTGACTAGCGGGAGGGCGGGTGAGCAGTACTTC. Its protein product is CASSRLTSGRAGEQYF.

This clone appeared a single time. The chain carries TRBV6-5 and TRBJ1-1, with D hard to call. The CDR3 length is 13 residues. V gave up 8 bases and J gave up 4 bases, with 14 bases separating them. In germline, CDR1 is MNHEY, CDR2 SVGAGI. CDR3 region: CASELQRGTEAFF. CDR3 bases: TGTGCCAGCGAATTACAACGGGGCACTGAAGCTTTCTTT.

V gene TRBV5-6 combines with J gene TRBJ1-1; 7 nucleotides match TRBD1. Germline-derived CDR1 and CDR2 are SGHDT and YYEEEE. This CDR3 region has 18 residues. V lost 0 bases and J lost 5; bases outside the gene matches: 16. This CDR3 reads CASSLGGDRERSRTEAFF. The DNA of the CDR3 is TGTGCCAGCAGCTTGGGGGGAGACAGGGAAAGGTCGAGGACTGAAGCTTTCTTT. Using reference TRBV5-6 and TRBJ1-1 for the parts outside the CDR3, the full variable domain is DAGVTQSPTHLIKTRGQQVTLRCSPKSGHDTVSWYQQALGQGPQFIFQYYEEEERQRGNFPDRFSGHQFPNYSSELNVNALLLGDSALYLCASSLGGDRERSRTEAFFGQGTRLTVV.

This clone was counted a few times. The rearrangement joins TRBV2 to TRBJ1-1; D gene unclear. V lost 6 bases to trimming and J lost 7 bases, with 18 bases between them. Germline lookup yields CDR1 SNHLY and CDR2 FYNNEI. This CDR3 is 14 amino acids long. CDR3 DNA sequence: TGTGCCAGCAGCGTCCAGGTCGCGTCCCTTGAAGCTTTCTTT. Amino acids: CASSVQVASLEAFF.

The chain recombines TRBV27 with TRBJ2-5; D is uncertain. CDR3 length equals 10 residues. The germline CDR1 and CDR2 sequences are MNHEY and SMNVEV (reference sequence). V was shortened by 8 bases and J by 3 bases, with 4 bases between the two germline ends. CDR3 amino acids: CASAEETQYF. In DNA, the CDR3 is TGTGCCAGCGCGGAAGAGACCCAGTACTTC.

The CDR3 coding sequence is TGCGCCAGCAGCCAGCAGGGGGCCACTGAAGCTTTCTTT. Translating it yields CASSQQGATEAFF. This chain joins TRBV10-1 and TRBJ1-1, with 8 bases that match TRBD1. This CDR3 spans 13 amino acids. The V segment lost 6 bases and the J segment 4 bases; nucleotides outside the gene matches: 4. The germline V gene encodes CDR1 WNHNN and CDR2 SYGVQD (reference sequence).

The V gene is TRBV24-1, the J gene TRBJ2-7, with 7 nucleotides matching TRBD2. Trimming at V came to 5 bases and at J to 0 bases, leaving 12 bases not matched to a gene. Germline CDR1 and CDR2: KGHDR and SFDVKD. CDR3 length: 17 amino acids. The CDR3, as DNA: TGTGCCACCAGTGGCTCGGGGGGAGCGGAAAACTCCTACGAGCAGTACTTC. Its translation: CATSGSGGAENSYEQYF.

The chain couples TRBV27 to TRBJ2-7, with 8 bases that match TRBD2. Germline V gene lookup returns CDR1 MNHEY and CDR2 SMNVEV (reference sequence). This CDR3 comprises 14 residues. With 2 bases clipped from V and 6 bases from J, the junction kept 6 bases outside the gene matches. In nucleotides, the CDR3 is TGTGCCAGCAGTTTAGTGGGACTAGGTTCCGAGCAGTACTTC. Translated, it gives CASSLVGLGSEQYF.

The CDR3: CASSLWDSRFYGYTF. DNA for the CDR3: TGTGCCAGCAGTTTATGGGACAGTAGATTCTATGGCTACACCTTC. The rearrangement links TRBV28 to TRBJ1-2; a weak D match, TRBD1 (6 bases). The length of the CDR3 is 15 residues. CDR1 is MDHEN and CDR2 is SYDVKM in the germline V gene. Between the trimmed V and J ends, which lost 0 bases and 4 bases, there was a span of 12 bases.

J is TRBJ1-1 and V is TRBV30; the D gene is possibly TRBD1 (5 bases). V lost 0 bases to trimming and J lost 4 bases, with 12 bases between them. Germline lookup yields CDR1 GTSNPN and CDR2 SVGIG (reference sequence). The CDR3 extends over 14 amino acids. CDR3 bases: TGTGCCTGGAGTGTTGACAGTGAGTCCACTGAAGCTTTCTTT. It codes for CAWSVDSESTEAFF.

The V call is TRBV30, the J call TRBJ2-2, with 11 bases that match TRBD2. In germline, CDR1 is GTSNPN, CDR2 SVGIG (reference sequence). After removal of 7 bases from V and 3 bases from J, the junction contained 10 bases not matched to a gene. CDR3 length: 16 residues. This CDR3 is CASQISGRGYTGELFF. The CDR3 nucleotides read TGTGCCTCCCAGATTAGCGGGAGGGGCTACACCGGGGAGCTGTTTTTT.

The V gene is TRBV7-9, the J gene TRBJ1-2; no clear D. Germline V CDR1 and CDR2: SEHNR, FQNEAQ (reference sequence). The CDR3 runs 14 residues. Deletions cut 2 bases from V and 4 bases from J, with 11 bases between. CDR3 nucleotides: TGTGCCAGCAGCTTACAGGAGGGATCCTATGGCTACACCTTC. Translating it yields CASSLQEGSYGYTF.